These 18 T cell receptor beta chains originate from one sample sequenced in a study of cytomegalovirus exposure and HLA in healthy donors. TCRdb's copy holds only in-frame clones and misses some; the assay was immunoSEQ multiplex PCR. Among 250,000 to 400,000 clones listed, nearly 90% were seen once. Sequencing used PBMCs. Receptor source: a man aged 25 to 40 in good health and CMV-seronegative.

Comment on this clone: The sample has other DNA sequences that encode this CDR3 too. The CDR3 bases are TGTGCCAGTAGTATAGTCAGCGGCTACAATGAGCAGTTCTTC. Translated, it gives CASSIVSGYNEQFF. The chain is built from TRBV19 and TRBJ2-1; tentative D call: TRBD2 (5 bases). Trimming stripped 1 base from V and 3 bases from J, with 7 bases between. CDR1 and CDR2 (germline): LNHDA, SQIVND (reference sequence). The CDR3 runs to 14 residues.

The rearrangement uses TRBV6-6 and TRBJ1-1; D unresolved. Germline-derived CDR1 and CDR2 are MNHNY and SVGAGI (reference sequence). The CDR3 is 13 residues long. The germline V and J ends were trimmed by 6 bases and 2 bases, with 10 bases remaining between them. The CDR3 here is CASRFSENTEAFF. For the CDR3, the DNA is TGTGCCAGCAGGTTCAGCGAAAACACTGAAGCTTTCTTT.

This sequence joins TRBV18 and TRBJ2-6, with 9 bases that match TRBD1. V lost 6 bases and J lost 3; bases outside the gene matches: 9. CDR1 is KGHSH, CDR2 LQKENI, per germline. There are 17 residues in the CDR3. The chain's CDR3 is CASSSGQGKIGANVLTF. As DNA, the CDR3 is TGTGCCAGCTCCTCTGGACAGGGGAAAATTGGGGCCAACGTCCTGACTTTC.

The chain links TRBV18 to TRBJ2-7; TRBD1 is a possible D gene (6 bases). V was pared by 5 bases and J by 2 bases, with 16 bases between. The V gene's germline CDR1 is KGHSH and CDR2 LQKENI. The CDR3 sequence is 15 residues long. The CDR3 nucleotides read TGTGCCAGCTCAACCGAGCACAGGGCAACCTACGAGCAGTACTTC. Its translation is CASSTEHRATYEQYF. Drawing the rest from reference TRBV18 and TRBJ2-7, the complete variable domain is NAGVMQNPRHLVRRRGQEARLRCSPMKGHSHVYWYRQLPEEGLKFMVYLQKENIIDESGMPKERFSAEFPKEGPSILRIQQVVRGDSAAYFCASSTEHRATYEQYFGPGTRLTVT.

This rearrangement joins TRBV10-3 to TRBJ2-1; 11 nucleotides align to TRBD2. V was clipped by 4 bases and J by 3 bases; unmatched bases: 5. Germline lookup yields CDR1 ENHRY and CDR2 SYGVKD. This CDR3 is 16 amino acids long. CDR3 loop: CAISVRLAGIYNEQFF. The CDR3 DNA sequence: TGTGCCATCAGTGTGAGACTAGCGGGGATCTACAATGAGCAGTTCTTC.

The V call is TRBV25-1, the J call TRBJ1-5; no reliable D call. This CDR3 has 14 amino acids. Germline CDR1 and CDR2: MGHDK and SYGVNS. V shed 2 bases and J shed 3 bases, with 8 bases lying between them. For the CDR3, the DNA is TGTGCCAGCAGTGAAACGCAGGACAATCAGCCCCAGCATTTT. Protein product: CASSETQDNQPQHF.

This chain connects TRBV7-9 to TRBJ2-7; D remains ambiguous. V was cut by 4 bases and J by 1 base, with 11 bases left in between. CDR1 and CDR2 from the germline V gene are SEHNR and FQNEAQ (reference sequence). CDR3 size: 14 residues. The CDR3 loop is CASSSYDKSYEQYF. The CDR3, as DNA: TGTGCCAGCAGCTCCTACGATAAGTCCTACGAGCAGTACTTC. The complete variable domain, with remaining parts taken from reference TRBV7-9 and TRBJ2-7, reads DTGVSQNPRHKITKRGQNVTFRCDPISEHNRLYWYRQTLGQGPEFLTYFQNEAQLEKSRLLSDRFSAERPKGSFSTLEIQRTEQGDSAMYLCASSSYDKSYEQYFGPGTRLTVT.

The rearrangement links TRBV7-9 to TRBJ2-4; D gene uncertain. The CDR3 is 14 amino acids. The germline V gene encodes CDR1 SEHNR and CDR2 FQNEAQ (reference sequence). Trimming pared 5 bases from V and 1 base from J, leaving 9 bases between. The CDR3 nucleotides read TGTGCCAGCAGCCCCAGTGTGGCCAAAAACATTCAGTACTTC. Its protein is CASSPSVAKNIQYF.

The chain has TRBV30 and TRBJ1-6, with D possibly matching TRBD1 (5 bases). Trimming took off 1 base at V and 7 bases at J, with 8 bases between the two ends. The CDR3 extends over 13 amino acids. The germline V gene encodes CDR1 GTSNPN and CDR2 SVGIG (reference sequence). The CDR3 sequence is CAWSETANSPLHF. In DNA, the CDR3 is TGTGCCTGGAGTGAGACAGCGAATTCACCCCTCCACTTT.

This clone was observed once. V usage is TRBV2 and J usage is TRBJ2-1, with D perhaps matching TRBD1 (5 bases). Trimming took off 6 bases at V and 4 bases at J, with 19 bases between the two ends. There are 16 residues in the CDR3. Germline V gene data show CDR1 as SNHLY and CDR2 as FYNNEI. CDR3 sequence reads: CASRGPRGGLYNEQFF. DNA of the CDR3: TGTGCCAGCAGGGGGCCAAGGGGCGGCTTATACAATGAGCAGTTCTTC.

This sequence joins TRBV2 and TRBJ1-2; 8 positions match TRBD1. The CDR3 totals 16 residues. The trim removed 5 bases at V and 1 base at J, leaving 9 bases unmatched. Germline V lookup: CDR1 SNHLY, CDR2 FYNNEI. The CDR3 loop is CASSTRDRIYNYGYTF. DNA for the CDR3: TGTGCCAGCAGTACCCGGGACAGGATTTATAACTATGGCTACACCTTC. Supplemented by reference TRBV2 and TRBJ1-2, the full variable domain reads EPEVTQTPSHQVTQMGQEVILRCVPISNHLYFYWYRQILGQKVEFLVSFYNNEISEKSEIFDDQFSVERPDGSNFTLKIRSTKLEDSAMYFCASSTRDRIYNYGYTFGSGTRLTVV.

The CDR3 coding sequence is TGCGCCAGCATGCCGGACTCGAACACCGGGGAGCTGTTTTTT. Translation gives CASMPDSNTGELFF. The chain is built from TRBV10-1 and TRBJ2-2; weak D call: TRBD2 (5 bases). Trimming shortened V by 7 bases and J by 0 bases, and 9 bases separated the two germline ends. Looked up from germline, CDR1 is WNHNN and CDR2 is SYGVQD (reference sequence). This CDR3 is built from 14 residues.

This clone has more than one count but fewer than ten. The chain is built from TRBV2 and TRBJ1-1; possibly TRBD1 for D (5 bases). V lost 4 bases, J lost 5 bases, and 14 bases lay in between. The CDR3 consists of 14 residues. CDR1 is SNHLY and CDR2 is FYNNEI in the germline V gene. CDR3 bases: TGTGCCAGCAGTGGGCAGGGATTAGGAACTGAAGCTTTCTTT. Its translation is CASSGQGLGTEAFF. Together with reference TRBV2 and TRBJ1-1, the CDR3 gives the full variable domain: EPEVTQTPSHQVTQMGQEVILRCVPISNHLYFYWYRQILGQKVEFLVSFYNNEISEKSEIFDDQFSVERPDGSNFTLKIRSTKLEDSAMYFCASSGQGLGTEAFFGQGTRLTVV.

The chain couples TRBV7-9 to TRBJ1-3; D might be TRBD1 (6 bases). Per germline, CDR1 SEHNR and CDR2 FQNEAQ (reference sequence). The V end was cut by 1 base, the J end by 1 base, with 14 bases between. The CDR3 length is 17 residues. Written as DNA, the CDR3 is TGTGCCAGCAGCTTAGTTGCGCCAGGGGTGTCTGGAAACACCATATATTTT. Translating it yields CASSLVAPGVSGNTIYF.

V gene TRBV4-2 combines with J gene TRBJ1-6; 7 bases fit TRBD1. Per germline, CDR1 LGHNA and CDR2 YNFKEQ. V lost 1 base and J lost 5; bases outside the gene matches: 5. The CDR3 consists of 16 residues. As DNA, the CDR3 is TGTGCCAGCAGCCAAGCATGGGACAGTAATAATTCACCCCTCCACTTT. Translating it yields CASSQAWDSNNSPLHF.

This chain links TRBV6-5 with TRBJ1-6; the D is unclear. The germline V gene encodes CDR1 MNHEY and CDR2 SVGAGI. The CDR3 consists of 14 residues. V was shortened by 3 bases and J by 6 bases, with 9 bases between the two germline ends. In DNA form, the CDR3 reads TGTGCCAGCAGTTATGGAGAATCTAATTCACCCCTCCACTTT. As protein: CASSYGESNSPLHF.

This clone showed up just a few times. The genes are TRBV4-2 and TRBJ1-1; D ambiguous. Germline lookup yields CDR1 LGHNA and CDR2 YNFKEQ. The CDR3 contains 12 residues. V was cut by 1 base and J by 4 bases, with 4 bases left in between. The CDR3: CASSQAGTEAFF. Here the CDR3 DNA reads TGTGCCAGCAGCCAAGCGGGCACTGAAGCTTTCTTT.

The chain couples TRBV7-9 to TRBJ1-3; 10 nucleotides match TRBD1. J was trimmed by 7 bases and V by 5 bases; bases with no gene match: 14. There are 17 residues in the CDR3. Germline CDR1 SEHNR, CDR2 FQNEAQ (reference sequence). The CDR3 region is CASSLDRGRRVGNTIYF. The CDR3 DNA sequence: TGTGCCAGCAGCCTTGACAGGGGGCGTAGAGTTGGGAACACCATATATTTT.